This is a list of T cell receptor beta chains from one sample in a study of blood T cell repertoires in COVID-19. This table comes from immunoSEQ multiplex PCR, and its TCRdb copy is limited to in-frame clones, with some not included. Of about 250,000 clones listed, nearly 90% are singletons. The sequenced material came from peripheral blood. All receptors derive from a man younger than 35 with active or convalescent COVID-19. The CDR3 runs from the conserved cysteine through the conserved F or W. A D gene is named only where the DNA matches it firmly. Not every row has a clone size; where given, it reads once, few, many or a size class.

j_call v_call d_call cdr3_length clone_size cdr3_aa cdr3_nt
TRBJ1-2 TRBV5-1 NA 13 NA CASSLEGGYGYTF TGCGCCAGCAGCTTGGAAGGGGGCTATGGCTACACCTTC
TRBJ2-1 TRBV2 TRBD1 17 NA CASNRGLVRDSYNEQFF TGTGCCAGTAACAGGGGTCTTGTACGTGATTCTTACAATGAGCAGTTCTTC
TRBJ1-4 TRBV6-1 NA 14 NA CASSEDRVNEKLFF TGTGCCAGCAGTGAAGACAGGGTAAACGAAAAACTGTTTTTT
TRBJ2-3 TRBV7-6 NA 15 NA CASSLGSGNTDTQYF TGTGCCAGCAGCTTAGGAAGCGGAAACACAGATACGCAGTATTTT
TRBJ1-1 TRBV15 TRBD1 15 NA CATSRAGTGNAEAFF TGTGCCACCAGCAGAGCCGGGACAGGCAATGCTGAAGCTTTCTTT
TRBJ2-5 TRBV27 NA 13 NA CASSSQHQETQYF TGTGCCAGCAGTTCACAGCACCAAGAGACCCAGTACTTC
TRBJ2-4 TRBV4-3 TRBD2 18 NA CASSQELAGEGRENIQYF TGCGCCAGCAGCCAAGAACTAGCGGGAGAGGGAAGGGAAAACATTCAGTACTTC
TRBJ2-1 TRBV5-4 NA 12 once CASSLQSSRQFF TGTGCCAGCAGCTTGCAGTCCTCCCGGCAGTTCTTC
TRBJ1-5 TRBV24-1 TRBD1 16 NA CATSDPDRGRNQPQHF TGTGCCACCAGTGATCCGGACAGGGGGAGGAATCAGCCCCAGCATTTT
TRBJ2-7 TRBV7-8 TRBD2 14 once CASSSGLAAYEQYF TGTGCCAGCAGCTCGGGACTAGCGGCCTACGAGCAGTACTTC
TRBJ2-1 TRBV27 TRBD2 19 NA CASNTGPGLADPCWDEQFF TGTGCCAGCAACACCGGACCGGGACTAGCGGACCCTTGCTGGGATGAGCAGTTCTTC
TRBJ1-1 TRBV28 TRBD1 16 NA CASSPSPGQKNTEAFF TGTGCCAGCAGTCCCTCCCCGGGACAGAAGAACACTGAAGCTTTCTTT
TRBJ2-3 TRBV9 TRBD2 16 NA CASSPSGGGYTDTQYF TGTGCCAGCAGCCCCTCAGGCGGGGGGTACACAGATACGCAGTATTTT
TRBJ2-5 TRBV12-5 NA 12 NA CASGFGGETQYF TGTGCTAGTGGTTTCGGGGGAGAGACCCAGTACTTC
TRBJ1-1 TRBV6-1 NA 17 NA CASSEWGGAGGNTEAFF TGTGCCAGCAGTGAATGGGGAGGGGCAGGCGGGAACACTGAAGCTTTCTTT
TRBJ1-4 TRBV11-2 NA 16 NA CASSLFPQGSNEKLFF TGTGCCAGCAGCTTATTCCCGCAGGGCTCTAATGAAAAACTGTTTTTT
TRBJ2-2 TRBV5-6 TRBD1 15 NA CASRGDRRNTGELFF TGTGCCAGCAGAGGGGACAGGCGTAACACCGGGGAGCTGTTTTTT
TRBJ1-2 TRBV4-3 NA 14 NA CASSLSFTADGYTF TGCGCCAGCAGCCTAAGTTTCACGGCGGATGGCTACACCTTC
TRBJ1-1 TRBV19 NA 15 NA CASSIIGRPNTGAFF TGTGCCAGTAGTATAATCGGCAGGCCGAACACTGGGGCTTTCTTT
TRBJ1-2 TRBV10-3 NA 13 NA CAISGGGGYGYTF TGTGCCATCAGTGGGGGCGGTGGATATGGCTACACCTTC
TRBJ1-4 TRBV10-3 TRBD1 17 NA CAIKDRAPLATNEKLFF TGTGCCATCAAAGACAGGGCCCCTCTTGCAACTAATGAAAAACTGTTTTTT
TRBJ1-1 TRBV29-1 NA 14 NA CSVETAGWNTEAFF TGCAGCGTTGAGACGGCAGGGTGGAACACTGAAGCTTTCTTT
TRBJ2-7 TRBV7-9 NA 13 few CASSFSDVQGEYF TGTGCCAGCAGCTTCAGTGATGTCCAGGGCGAGTACTTC
TRBJ2-3 TRBV24-1 TRBD1 15 NA CATSDRQGATDTQYF TGTGCCACCAGTGATAGACAGGGGGCGACAGATACGCAGTATTTT
TRBJ2-1 TRBV13 TRBD1 15 NA CASSSGDRGQDEQFF TGTGCCAGCAGCTCGGGGGACAGGGGTCAGGATGAGCAGTTCTTC
TRBJ1-2 TRBV4-2 NA 16 few CASSQESTGYEYGYTF TGTGCCAGCAGCCAAGAGTCGACTGGTTATGAGTATGGCTACACCTTC
TRBJ1-2 TRBV28 TRBD1 14 NA CASRRQGNNYGYTF TGTGCCAGCAGACGACAGGGAAATAACTATGGCTACACCTTC
TRBJ2-5 TRBV6-2/TRBV6-3 NA 15 NA CASSYPRDIEETQYF TGTGCCAGCAGTTACCCCCGGGACATTGAGGAGACCCAGTACTTC
TRBJ1-1 TRBV5-1 TRBD1 15 NA CASSARGRGSTEAFF TGCGCCAGCAGCGCCAGGGGGCGAGGGAGCACTGAAGCTTTCTTT
TRBJ1-4 TRBV4-3 NA 17 NA CASSQDPRVSTNEKLFF TGCGCCAGCAGCCAAGATCCCAGGGTATCGACTAATGAAAAACTGTTTTTT
TRBJ2-5 TRBV25-1 NA 14 NA CASSALGRGETQYF TGTGCCAGCAGTGCGCTAGGACGGGGAGAGACCCAGTACTTC